In its sample, the clone carrying this TCR beta chain was seen many times. Its target is not known. The sample originates from a study of T cells in Graves' hyperthyroidism and ophthalmopathy. Study-wide findings and caveats: The model forecast ophthalmopathy, anticipating it by a median about six months before onset.

Patients affected by ophthalmopathy presented a Clinical Activity Score of at least 3, a NOSPECS grade of at least 4, and disease duration below 3 months. Trimming stripped 4 bases from V and 5 bases from J, with 12 bases between. CDR1 is SGHDT, CDR2 YYEEEE, per germline. The CDR3 runs 13 residues. The investigators amplified TCR beta CDR3 regions from RNA transcripts. The TCR CDR3 was amplified in a first-round RT-PCR using the HTBI primer set. From the multiplex PCR reads, TCRdb called clonotypes with MiXCR, one entry per CDR3 protein. The table includes fewer than 40,000 distinct CDR3 sequences, 52% detected once.

The source is a woman aged 35 to 49 with Graves' ophthalmopathy. The sequencing sample was made of blood. The chain has TRBV5-6 and TRBJ2-5; D may be TRBD2 (5 bases). CDR3 coding DNA: TGTGCCAGCAGCCCCGGGGTGGAGGAGACCCAGTACTTC. Encoded protein: CASSPGVEETQYF. Looking up the rest from reference TRBV5-6 and TRBJ2-5 gives the full variable domain: DAGVTQSPTHLIKTRGQQVTLRCSPKSGHDTVSWYQQALGQGPQFIFQYYEEEERQRGNFPDRFSGHQFPNYSSELNVNALLLGDSALYLCASSPGVEETQYFGPGTRLLVL.